The following is a T cell receptor beta chain sequence with its context. The CDR3 is made up of 16 amino acids. Germline V gene lookup returns CDR1 SGHTA and CDR2 FQGNSA. The V end lost 1 base, the J end lost 0 bases, and 9 bases lay between the germline ends. This record comes from a study of blood T cell repertoires in COVID-19. Using immunoSEQ multiplex PCR, the repertoire was profiled, and TCRdb retains in-frame clones only, with some absent. The table records 120,000 or so clones, roughly 85% of them present only once. The sequence came from a human donor in a cohort sampled during active COVID-19. The chain links TRBV7-2 to TRBJ2-2; a weak D match, TRBD1 (5 bases). Sequenced material: peripheral blood. CDR3 in DNA: TGTGCCAGCAGCTTAGGTAGACAGCCGAACACCGGGGAGCTGTTTTTT. This gives the protein CASSLGRQPNTGELFF.